These 9 T cell receptor beta chains share one sample of origin, sequenced in a study of blood T cell repertoires in COVID-19. Only in-frame clones appear in the TCRdb table, and some are missing; sequencing was by immunoSEQ multiplex PCR. Of 200,000 to 300,000 clones listed, approximately 88% are singletons. The material sequenced was PBMCs or T cells enriched from blood (not recorded which). The receptor source for this set is a woman in her 40s with acute COVID-19.

This clone came up a few times. V usage is TRBV7-6 and J usage is TRBJ2-2, with 13 bases matching TRBD2. Germline values: CDR1 SGHVS, CDR2 FNYEAQ. Trimming at V came to 5 bases and at J to 6 bases, leaving 6 bases not matched to a gene. CDR3 length: 16 residues. The CDR3 is CASSLGLAGASGELFF. As DNA, the CDR3 is TGTGCCAGCAGCCTAGGACTAGCGGGAGCGTCCGGGGAGCTGTTTTTT.

The V gene is TRBV3-1 (or the pseudogene TRBV3-2), the J gene TRBJ1-6, with no clear D. This CDR3 has 15 amino acids. Germline lookup yields CDR1 LGHDT and CDR2 YNNKEL (reference sequence). Trimming took off 0 bases at V and 9 bases at J, with 12 bases between the two ends. CDR3 amino acids: CASSQDPLPISPLHF. CDR3 DNA sequence: TGTGCCAGCAGCCAAGATCCCCTCCCTATTTCACCCCTCCACTTT.

V usage is TRBV7-9 and J usage is TRBJ2-7; D unclear. The germline CDR1 and CDR2 sequences are SEHNR and FQNEAQ (reference sequence). This CDR3 has 12 residues. V dropped 6 bases and J dropped 2 bases, with 8 bases sitting between them. Here the CDR3 DNA reads TGTGCCAGCAGTTATACTCCCTACGAGCAGTACTTC. Residues: CASSYTPYEQYF.

The CDR3 here is CASSLIPTGGNTIYF. The CDR3 DNA sequence: TGCGCCAGCAGCTTGATCCCGACAGGTGGAAACACCATATATTTT. The chain is built from TRBV5-1 and TRBJ1-3; D is perhaps TRBD1 (6 bases). Germline V CDR1 and CDR2: SGHRS, YFSETQ. The CDR3 runs to 15 residues. Between the trimmed V and J ends, which lost 1 base and 3 bases, there was a span of 11 bases.

The gene calls are TRBV28 and TRBJ2-1, with 7 bases that match TRBD1. Germline V gene data show CDR1 as MDHEN and CDR2 as SYDVKM. The V and J ends lost 1 base and 6 bases, in that order; junction bases with no gene match: 3. The CDR3 has 14 residues. CDR3 coding DNA: TGTGCCAGCAGTTTATTCGCAGGGGGCAATGAGCAGTTCTTC. Protein sequence: CASSLFAGGNEQFF. Full variable domain (rest looked up from reference TRBV28 and TRBJ2-1): DVKVTQSSRYLVKRTGEKVFLECVQDMDHENMFWYRQDPGLGLRLIYFSYDVKMKEKGDIPEGYSVSREKKERFSLILESASTNQTSMYLCASSLFAGGNEQFFGPGTRLTVL.

This clone came up once. The chain has TRBV30 and TRBJ1-1; 9 bases align to TRBD1. Germline-derived CDR1 and CDR2 are GTSNPN and SVGIG (reference sequence). Unmatched junction bases numbered 2, after V lost 2 bases and J lost 4 bases. CDR3 length equals 13 residues. The CDR3 region is CAWSRDRATEAFF. CDR3 nucleotide sequence: TGTGCCTGGAGTAGGGACAGGGCCACTGAAGCTTTCTTT. Variable domain in full (rest from reference TRBV30 and TRBJ1-1): SQTIHQWPATLVQPVGSPLSLECTVEGTSNPNLYWYRQAAGRGLQLLFYSVGIGQISSEVPQNLSASRPQDRQFILSSKKLLLSDSGFYLCAWSRDRATEAFFGQGTRLTVV.

The rearrangement uses TRBV9 and TRBJ1-2, with a weak D call TRBD1 (6 bases). The CDR3 loop spans 14 amino acids. The germline V and J ends were trimmed by 3 bases and 8 bases, with 17 bases remaining between them. The germline V gene encodes CDR1 SGDLS and CDR2 YYNGEE. The CDR3 bases are TGTGCCAGCAGCGGCACAGGGTCAGAGAAGGGCTACACCTTC. Its protein is CASSGTGSEKGYTF.

The rearrangement uses TRBV5-6 and TRBJ2-1; 13 bases are shared with TRBD2. The V segment lost 4 bases and the J segment 9 bases; nucleotides outside the gene matches: 16. The CDR3 is 18 amino acids. Per germline, CDR1 SGHDT and CDR2 YYEEEE. The CDR3 bases are TGTGCCAGCAGCCACATAACATGGACTAGCGGGAGCTCGGGTGAGCAGTTCTTC. Translation: CASSHITWTSGSSGEQFF.

V usage is TRBV5-5 and J usage is TRBJ2-7; 7 bases are a match to TRBD1. The CDR3 runs 15 residues. CDR1 and CDR2 (germline): SGHKS, YYEKEE (reference sequence). With V trimmed by 1 base and J by 1 base, 5 bases remained unmatched. For the CDR3, the DNA is TGTGCCAGCAGCTTGTCCATGACAGGGTCCTACGAGCAGTACTTC. This codes for CASSLSMTGSYEQYF. Combining the CDR3 with reference TRBV5-5 and TRBJ2-7 gives the whole variable domain DAGVTQSPTHLIKTRGQQVTLRCSPISGHKSVSWYQQVLGQGPQFIFQYYEKEERGRGNFPDRFSARQFPNYSSELNVNALLLGDSALYLCASSLSMTGSYEQYFGPGTRLTVT.